A selection of T cell receptor beta chains follows, all from one sample in a study of cytomegalovirus exposure and HLA in healthy donors. The protocol was immunoSEQ multiplex PCR, while the TCRdb copy is restricted to in-frame clones and leaves out a portion. The table has 110,000 or so clones, around 70% seen once; the top ten hold 1.3%. Source material: PBMCs. The receptors originated from a man aged 40-55 years in good health and CMV-seronegative. The CDR3 runs from the conserved cysteine through the conserved F or W. Each record gives: D gene, J gene, V gene, clone size, CDR3 DNA, CDR3 protein. D genes are given only for firm matches. Rows give clone size only sometimes, using once, few, many, or a class for an expanded clone.

>.|TRBJ1-1|TRBV6-4|.
TGTGCCAGCAGTGATGGGGGAGGGACTGAAGCTTTCTTT
CASSDGGGTEAFF
>TRBD2|TRBJ2-5|TRBV10-3|.
TGTGCCATCAGGCGGGAGTACCAAGAGACCCAGTACTTC
CAIRREYQETQYF
>TRBD1|TRBJ1-2|TRBV7-9|.
TGTGCCAGCAGCTTAAGAGGGGGCGATGGCTACACCTTC
CASSLRGGDGYTF
>TRBD1|TRBJ1-5|TRBV9|.
TGTGCCAGCAGCACGGGACAGGAGAGAAATCAGCCCCAGCATTTT
CASSTGQERNQPQHF
>TRBD2|TRBJ2-5|TRBV5-1|few
TGCGCCAGCAGCTCCTTAGCGGGGGGGCAAGAGACCCAGTACTTC
CASSSLAGGQETQYF
>.|TRBJ1-6|TRBV28|once
TGTGCCAGCAGTTTCACAAAATCACCCCTCCACTTT
CASSFTKSPLHF
>TRBD1|TRBJ2-7|TRBV6-5|.
TGTGCCAGCAGTTACGGGACAGGGGGCGAAATCTACGAGCAGTACTTC
CASSYGTGGEIYEQYF
>TRBD2|TRBJ2-7|TRBV19|.
TGTGCCAGTAGTAAGCAAGCGGGAGGGCGCTACGAGCAGTACTTC
CASSKQAGGRYEQYF
>.|TRBJ1-3|TRBV15|.
TGTGCCACCAGCAGAGAGGCAGCAGGACTCTCTGGAAACACCATATATTTT
CATSREAAGLSGNTIYF
>.|TRBJ1-5|TRBV7-8|.
TGTGCCAGCAGCTCCCCAGGATATAGCAATCAGCCCCAGCATTTT
CASSSPGYSNQPQHF
>.|TRBJ2-7|TRBV2|.
TGTGCCAGCAGTGAAGCGCTTCTGTTGACACACTCCTACGAGCAGTACTTC
CASSEALLLTHSYEQYF
>TRBD2|TRBJ2-1|TRBV30|.
TGTGCCTGGAGTACCGGGACTAGCGGGAGCGATGAGCAGTTCTTC
CAWSTGTSGSDEQFF
>.|TRBJ1-2|TRBV30|.
TGTGCCTGGGGGAACGGGGATCCGGGTGGCTACACCTTC
CAWGNGDPGGYTF
>TRBD2|TRBJ2-5|TRBV30|.
TGTGCCTGCACGGCGGGAGTAGAGACCCAGTACTTC
CACTAGVETQYF
>.|TRBJ2-5|TRBV5-1|.
TGCGCCAGCAGCTCTGGGGGCCCAGAGACCCAGTACTTC
CASSSGGPETQYF
>.|TRBJ2-3|TRBV9|.
TGTGCCAGCAGCCTAGGGACTAGCACAGATACGCAGTATTTT
CASSLGTSTDTQYF
>.|TRBJ2-7|TRBV4-1|.
TGCGCCAGCAGCCAGCCGGCAGGGATCGACGAGCAGTACTTC
CASSQPAGIDEQYF
>TRBD2|TRBJ2-7|TRBV11-2|.
TGTGCCAGCAGCTTAACCCCCTCTAGCGGGACCTACGAGCAGTACTTC
CASSLTPSSGTYEQYF
>TRBD1|TRBJ2-1|TRBV30|.
TGTGCCTGGGAACCCCTGGACAGGGAATTTTGGTTCTTC
CAWEPLDREFWFF
>.|TRBJ2-3|TRBV21-1|.
TGTGCCAGCAGCAACCTACAGGGTGGCGGCACAGATACGCAGTATTTT
CASSNLQGGGTDTQYF
>.|TRBJ2-7|TRBV5-1|once
TGCGCCAGCAGCCTGATAAGCGGGCCGTCCTACGAGCAGTACTTC
CASSLISGPSYEQYF
>TRBD1|TRBJ2-7|TRBV5-1|.
TGCGCCAGCAGCCGCGAAGGGACAGAGGGCAAGTACTTC
CASSREGTEGKYF
>.|TRBJ1-2|TRBV14|.
TGTGCCAGCAGCCAAGATTACAGAGGCTACACCTTC
CASSQDYRGYTF
>.|TRBJ2-3|TRBV7-2|.
TGTGCCAGCAGCTTGAACAGGGCCCCAGATACGCAGTATTTT
CASSLNRAPDTQYF
>.|TRBJ1-2|TRBV7-9|many
TGTGCCAGCAGCCTACGTACAGGGATTACGGGAGGCTACACCTTC
CASSLRTGITGGYTF
>TRBD2|TRBJ2-7|TRBV7-9|.
TGTGCCAGCAGCCAAGAGGGACTAGCACGCGAGCAGTACTTC
CASSQEGLAREQYF
>.|TRBJ2-2|TRBV5-1|.
TGCGCCAGCAGCGTAAACACGAACACCGGGGAGCTGTTTTTT
CASSVNTNTGELFF
>TRBD1|TRBJ1-3|TRBV5-4|.
TGTGCCAGCAGCTTGACAGGGGCTGGAAACACCATATATTTT
CASSLTGAGNTIYF
>TRBD1|TRBJ1-2|TRBV5-8|.
TGTGCCAGCAGCCTAACAGGGGGCTCTGATGGCTACACCTTC
CASSLTGGSDGYTF
>.|TRBJ2-2|TRBV7-9|.
TGTGCCAGCAGCTTATTAACCGGGGAGCTGTTTTTT
CASSLLTGELFF
>.|TRBJ2-7|TRBV5-6|.
TGTGCCAGCAGCTTGTTCCTCACAGGGACCTACGAGCAGTACTTC
CASSLFLTGTYEQYF
>.|TRBJ2-7|TRBV27|.
TGTGCCAGCAGGATGACAGCTACCTACGAGCAGTACTTC
CASRMTATYEQYF
>TRBD2|TRBJ2-2|TRBV6-5|.
TGTGCCAGCAGTTTCCGGGAGGTTACCGGGGAGCTGCTTTTT
CASSFREVTGELLF
>TRBD1|TRBJ2-1|TRBV19|.
TGTGCCACTGCCGGGACAGGCTACAATGAGCAGTTCTTC
CATAGTGYNEQFF
>.|TRBJ2-7|TRBV2|.
TGTGCCAGCCATACGACAGTAAGCTCCTACGAGCAGTACTTC
CASHTTVSSYEQYF
>TRBD2|TRBJ2-7|TRBV7-9|.
TGTGCCAGCAGACCTGCAGCGGGGGGGCCGTCCGAGCAGTACTTC
CASRPAAGGPSEQYF
>TRBD1|TRBJ1-2|TRBV11-2|few
TGTGCCAGCAGCTCAAGGAGACCGGGACAGCCAAGTAGCTACACCTTC
CASSSRRPGQPSSYTF
>TRBD1|TRBJ2-7|TRBV6-1|.
TGTGCCAGCAGTGAATGGGACAGCAGCTCCTACGAGCAGTACTTC
CASSEWDSSSYEQYF
>TRBD1|TRBJ1-4|TRBV4-2|.
TGTGCCAGCAGCCAGTCGGGACAGGGGGCCGGGGAAAAACTGTTTTTT
CASSQSGQGAGEKLFF
>TRBD2|TRBJ2-7|TRBV25-1|.
TGTGCCAGCAGTGAATTCGCTAGCGGGTACTCCTACGAGCAGTACTTC
CASSEFASGYSYEQYF
>.|TRBJ2-1|TRBV5-8|.
TGTGCCAGCACCCTAAGGGGCCTCTGGGGCAATGAGCAGTTCTTC
CASTLRGLWGNEQFF
>TRBD1|TRBJ2-7|TRBV12-5|.
TGTGCTAGTGGTTTGGGACAGGGGGCAGGGGGCTACGAGCAGTACTTC
CASGLGQGAGGYEQYF
>TRBD2|TRBJ2-7|TRBV29-1|.
TGCAGCGTAAAAGCGTCTAGCGGGAACTACGAGCAGTACTTC
CSVKASSGNYEQYF
>.|TRBJ1-2|TRBV18|.
TGTGCCAGCTCACCAGGCTCCGGCTACACCTTC
CASSPGSGYTF
>.|TRBJ2-2|TRBV11-3|.
TGTGCCAGCAGCGCAGGGTACACCGGGGAGCTGTTTTTT
CASSAGYTGELFF
>TRBD1|TRBJ2-3|TRBV7-9|.
TGTGCCAGCAGCTTTCGACAGGGAACAACAGATACGCAGTATTTT
CASSFRQGTTDTQYF
>.|TRBJ2-2|TRBV7-6|.
TGTGCCAGCAGCCCAACGGGACACAACACCGGGGAGCTGTTTTTT
CASSPTGHNTGELFF
>TRBD2|TRBJ2-3|TRBV4-3|.
TGCGCCAGCAGCCAAGATTCGCTAGCGGTCACAGATACGCAGTATTTT
CASSQDSLAVTDTQYF
>TRBD2|TRBJ2-1|TRBV7-9|.
TGTGCCAGCAGCTTACAGAGCGGGAGAGGGGATGAGCAGTTCTTC
CASSLQSGRGDEQFF
>TRBD2|TRBJ2-5|TRBV13|.
TGTGCCAGCAGCCCCGACGGCGGGAGTGCGCAGACCCAGTACTTC
CASSPDGGSAQTQYF
>.|TRBJ2-1|TRBV11-2|.
TGTGCCAGCAGCTCGGGGTTTGAGCAGTTCTTC
CASSSGFEQFF
>.|TRBJ2-5|TRBV7-9|.
TGTGCCAGCAGCAAACGCGCCGGGACTCTAGAAGCGGAGACCCAGTACTTC
CASSKRAGTLEAETQYF
>TRBD1|TRBJ1-2|TRBV6-1|.
TGTGCCAGCAGCAACCTCGGGACAGGTTCCTATGGCTACACCTTC
CASSNLGTGSYGYTF